Presented here are 7 T cell receptor beta chains from one specimen sequenced in a study of blood T cell repertoires in COVID-19. Some clones are missing from TCRdb's copy, which holds only in-frame ones; the method was immunoSEQ multiplex PCR. The sample has 150,000 to 180,000 clones, roughly 80% seen once; the top ten hold around 10%. Sequenced input: peripheral blood. The receptors come from a woman aged 55-70 years with COVID-19, enrolled during active disease.

The chain carries TRBV5-1 and TRBJ1-1, with 7 bases that match TRBD1. Losses at the gene ends were 0 bases for V and 1 base for J; bases not matched to a gene: 9. CDR3 length: 17 residues. Germline values: CDR1 SGHRS, CDR2 YFSETQ. For the CDR3, the DNA is TGCGCCAGCAGCTTGGCCATAAAATCAGGGGGGAACACTGAAGCTTTCTTT. It codes for CASSLAIKSGGNTEAFF.

CDR3 sequence: CASSFNRGETQYF. The CDR3 nucleotides are TGTGCCAGCAGCTTTAACAGGGGAGAGACCCAGTACTTC. The V and J genes are TRBV7-8 and TRBJ2-5, with TRBD1 matching over 7 bases. The V segment lost 3 bases and the J segment 4 bases; nucleotides outside the gene matches: 2. Germline V lookup: CDR1 SGHVS, CDR2 FQNEAQ. This CDR3 contains 13 residues.

CDR3 loop: CASSLATGDQPQHF. CDR3 bases: TGTGCCAGCAGCTTAGCGACGGGGGATCAGCCCCAGCATTTT. This rearrangement joins TRBV7-2 to TRBJ1-5; D is perhaps TRBD1 (5 bases). Trimming cost V 0 bases and J 5 bases, with 8 bases left between them. Germline V gives CDR1 SGHTA, CDR2 FQGNSA. The CDR3 has 14 amino acids.

The V and J genes are TRBV9 and TRBJ1-1; a possible D gene is TRBD1 (5 bases). Germline CDR1 reads SGDLS; CDR2 reads YYNGEE. V was clipped by 4 bases and J by 1 base, with 14 bases between them. The CDR3 has 15 amino acids. CDR3 nucleotide sequence: TGTGCCAGCAGCCCCCAAGGGGCGGCGAACACTGAAGCTTTCTTT. This gives the protein CASSPQGAANTEAFF.

The chain links TRBV6-2 or TRBV6-3 to TRBJ1-4; 8 nucleotides match TRBD1. The CDR3 consists of 16 residues. Losses at the gene ends were 0 bases for V and 8 bases for J; bases not matched to a gene: 8. In germline, CDR1 is MNHEY, CDR2 SVGEGT. CDR3 DNA sequence: TGTGCCAGCAGTTACTCGAGCAGGGGGCGGTCCGAAAAACTGTTTTTT. This translates into CASSYSSRGRSEKLFF.

This clone showed up just a few times. The rearrangement uses TRBV29-1 and TRBJ1-1; D gene unclear. Germline CDR1 reads SQVTM; CDR2 reads ANQGSEA. V lost 2 bases and J 1 base, leaving 14 bases between the germline ends. The CDR3 extends over 15 amino acids. CDR3 DNA: TGCAGCGTTGAACTTCCCCGGGTCTCGAACACTGAAGCTTTCTTT. This codes for CSVELPRVSNTEAFF.

V is TRBV11-1 and J is TRBJ1-6; 7 nucleotides agree with TRBD1. With V trimmed by 6 bases and J by 10 bases, 9 bases remained unmatched. The CDR3 has 14 amino acids. Germline lookup yields CDR1 SGHAT and CDR2 FQDESV (reference sequence). The CDR3 coding sequence is TGTGCCAGCAGGGAACAGGGGAGAGGGTCACCCCTCCACTTT. Protein product: CASREQGRGSPLHF.